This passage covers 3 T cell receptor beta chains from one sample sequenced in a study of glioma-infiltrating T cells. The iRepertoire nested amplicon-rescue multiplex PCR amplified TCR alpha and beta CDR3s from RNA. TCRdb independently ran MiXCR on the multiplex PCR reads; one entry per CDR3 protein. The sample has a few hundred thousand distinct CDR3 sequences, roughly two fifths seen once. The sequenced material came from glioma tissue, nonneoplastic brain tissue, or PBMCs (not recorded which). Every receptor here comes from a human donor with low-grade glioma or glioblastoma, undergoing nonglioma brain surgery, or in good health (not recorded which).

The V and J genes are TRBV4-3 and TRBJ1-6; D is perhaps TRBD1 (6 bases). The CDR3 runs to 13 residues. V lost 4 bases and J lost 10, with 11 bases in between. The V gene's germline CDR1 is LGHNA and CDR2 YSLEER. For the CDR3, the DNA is TGCGCCAGCAGCCCTGGCCAGGGGTCACCCCTCCACTTT. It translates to CASSPGQGSPLHF.

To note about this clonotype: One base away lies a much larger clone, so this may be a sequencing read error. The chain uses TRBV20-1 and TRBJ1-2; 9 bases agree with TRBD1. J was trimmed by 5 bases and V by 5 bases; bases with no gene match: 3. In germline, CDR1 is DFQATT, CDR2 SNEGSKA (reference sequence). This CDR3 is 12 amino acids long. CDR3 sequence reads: CSAPTGGYGYTF. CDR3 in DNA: TGCAGTGCTCCGACAGGGGGTTATGGCTACACCTTC.

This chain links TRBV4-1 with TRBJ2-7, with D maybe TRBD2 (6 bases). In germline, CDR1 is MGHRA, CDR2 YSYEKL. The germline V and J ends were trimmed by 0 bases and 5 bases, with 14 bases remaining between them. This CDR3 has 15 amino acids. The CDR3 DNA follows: TGCGCCAGCAGCCAAGATGCCACGGGAGTGAACGAGCAGTACTTC. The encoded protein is CASSQDATGVNEQYF.